A single sample gave rise to the 20 T cell receptor beta chains below, sequenced in a study of blood T cells in healthy people across ages (dated by TCRdb to the mid-2010s). Library method: 5' RACE. Sequencing instrument: Illumina HiSeq 2500. A second 7 to 11 cycle PCR used a sample-barcoded 5' primer and a J-beta primer mix. TCRdb redid the processing of the public reads, applying fastp at Q25 and MiXCR, and retained in-frame beta chains. A single entry per CDR3 protein holds the most common genes and DNA from its merged rows. In all, the sample holds approximately 1.5 million distinct CDR3 sequences, and roughly two fifths of those were seen once. The ten largest account for approximately 4% of the sample. Specimen: blood. The receptors shown here come from a woman between 18 and 29 years old in good health.

The rearrangement links TRBV4-1 to TRBJ2-1; 10 bases align to TRBD2. Germline CDR1 MGHRA, CDR2 YSYEKL. V trimming: 11 bases; J trimming: 8 bases; junction bases outside the gene matches: 9. The CDR3 has 13 residues. CDR3 nucleotides: TGCGCCGCGAGCGGGGGGGCCACCCATGAGCAGTTCTTC. Its translation is CAASGGATHEQFF.

This clonotype was picked up a small number of times. The chain employs TRBV29-1 and TRBJ2-3; no clear D. Trimming cost V 7 bases and J 4 bases, with 12 bases left between them. The CDR3 sequence is 12 residues long. Per the germline V gene, CDR1 is SQVTM and CDR2 is ANQGSEA. For the CDR3, the DNA is TGCAGCGCTCACCCAGAGCCAGATACGCAGTATTTT. Its protein is CSAHPEPDTQYF.

The V and J genes are TRBV10-3 and TRBJ1-2; D ambiguous. Trimming shortened V by 3 bases and J by 3 bases, and 14 bases separated the two germline ends. The CDR3 spans 15 residues. Germline values: CDR1 ENHRY, CDR2 SYGVKD. For the CDR3, the DNA is TGTGCCATCAGTGACGCGGGCAGGTCTTACTATGGCTACACCTTC. Its protein is CAISDAGRSYYGYTF.

Comment on this clonotype: Germline and junction disagree at one end, which may indicate a read error. The chain couples TRBV11-2 to TRBJ2-2; D is undetermined. CDR1 is SGHAT and CDR2 is FQNNGV in the germline V gene. This CDR3 comprises 16 residues. The CDR3 reads CASSLETQTNTGELFF. The CDR3, as DNA: TGTGCCAGCAGCCTAGAGACCCAGACGAACACCGGGGAGCTGTTTTTT.

The chain combines TRBV20-1 with TRBJ2-4; 11 bases map to TRBD2. The J call may be wrong; the DNA end is better matched by TRBJ2-7. The CDR3 extends over 15 amino acids. CDR1 is DFQATT, CDR2 SNEGSKA, per germline (reference sequence). For the CDR3, the DNA is TGCAGTGAAGAGAACACCGGACTAGCGGGCTACGAGCAGTACTTC. It specifies CSEENTGLAGYEQYF.

This clonotype was detected only a few times. The rearrangement uses TRBV7-2 and TRBJ2-5; maybe TRBD2 (6 bases). This CDR3 region has 16 residues. CDR1 is SGHTA, CDR2 FQGNSA, per germline. Trimming took off 0 bases at V and 1 base at J, with 12 bases between the two ends. CDR3 nucleotides: TGTGCCAGCAGCTTAGCTTGGGGGGTTGGCCAAGAGACCCAGTACTTC. Protein product: CASSLAWGVGQETQYF.

This clonotype has only a few counts. This chain joins TRBV4-3 and TRBJ2-5; 10 positions agree with TRBD2. J gave up 3 bases and V 3 bases, and 19 bases lay outside the gene matches. Per the germline V gene, CDR1 is LGHNA and CDR2 is YSLEER. The CDR3 sequence is 20 residues long. The CDR3 protein is CASSHHGKTSGVCTEETQYF. The CDR3 DNA reads TGCGCCAGCAGCCATCACGGTAAAACTAGCGGGGTTTGTACTGAAGAGACCCAGTACTTC.

For this clonotype: Relative to the germline gene, one junction end is altered; a read error may explain this. The V call is TRBV18, the J call TRBJ2-7; D is possibly TRBD1 (5 bases). Germline CDR1 and CDR2: KGHSH and LQKENI. This CDR3 comprises 14 residues. CDR3 sequence: CASSQDQGNYEQYF. The CDR3 nucleotides read TGCGCCAGCTCACAGGACCAAGGGAACTACGAGCAGTACTTC. The whole variable domain, filled in from reference TRBV18 and TRBJ2-7, reads NAGVMQNPRHLVRRRGQEARLRCSPMKGHSHVYWYRQLPEEGLKFMVYLQKENIIDESGMPKERFSAEFPKEGPSILRIQQVVRGDSAAYFCASSQDQGNYEQYFGPGTRLTVT.

The chain employs TRBV25-1 and TRBJ2-1, with TRBD2 matching 10 bases. The V gene end was trimmed by 4 bases and the J gene end by 9 bases; junction bases not matched to a gene: 6. This CDR3 contains 14 residues. Germline V CDR1 and CDR2: MGHDK, SYGVNS. The CDR3 DNA reads as TGTGCCAGCAGTGCCCTAGCGGGGGACAGTGAGCAGTTCTTC. Its translation: CASSALAGDSEQFF.

The gene calls are TRBV6-1 and TRBJ1-1; the match to TRBD1 covers 9 bases. The CDR3 spans 15 residues. The germline V gene encodes CDR1 MNHNS and CDR2 SASEGT. V lost 2 bases and J lost 5; bases outside the gene matches: 6. CDR3 residues: CASSESGTGKTEAFF. The DNA for the CDR3 is TGTGCCAGCAGTGAATCCGGGACAGGGAAAACTGAAGCTTTCTTT.

This clonotype was counted a few times. This chain uses TRBV4-2 with TRBJ2-1; D is perhaps TRBD1 (5 bases). The CDR3 length is 15 residues. V dropped 5 bases and J dropped 4 bases, with 15 bases sitting between them. Looked up from germline, CDR1 is LGHNA and CDR2 is YNFKEQ. The CDR3 region is CASSWTQSGYNEQFF. CDR3 sequence (DNA): TGTGCCAGCAGCTGGACACAGTCAGGGTACAATGAGCAGTTCTTC.

This clonotype was seen once. The rearrangement joins TRBV6-6 to TRBJ1-4, with unresolved D. The germline V gene encodes CDR1 MNHNY and CDR2 SVGAGI (reference sequence). The V and J ends lost 6 bases and 0 bases respectively, with 14 bases between them. This CDR3 spans 16 amino acids. The CDR3 coding sequence is TGTGCCAGCAGCCGACGCTCTCAGCCAACTAATGAAAAACTGTTTTTT. Encoded protein: CASSRRSQPTNEKLFF.

The V and J genes are TRBV6-5 and TRBJ2-5; 8 bases are shared with TRBD1. V lost 10 bases to trimming and J lost 11 bases; unmatched junction nucleotides: 15. The germline gives CDR1 MNHEY, CDR2 SVGAGI. The CDR3 runs 13 residues. The CDR3 loop reads CATGTGSYNEQYF. Written as DNA, the CDR3 is TGTGCCACAGGGACAGGTTCATACAATGAGCAGTACTTC.

This sequence joins TRBV9 and TRBJ2-1; tentative D call: TRBD1 (6 bases). The DNA matches TRBJ2-7 better at its end, which makes the J call doubtful. The CDR3 spans 13 residues. Germline V gene lookup returns CDR1 SGDLS and CDR2 YYNGEE. CDR3 sequence: CASSTRGYNEQYF. The CDR3 region has the DNA TGTGCCAGCAGCACCAGGGGCTACAATGAGCAGTACTTC.

V gene TRBV7-2 combines with J gene TRBJ2-7; D tentatively fits TRBD1 or TRBD2 (5 bases each). CDR1 is SGHTA, CDR2 FQGNSA, per germline. This CDR3 contains 15 residues. The ends were cut back, 3 bases at V and 3 bases at J, with 15 bases in the middle. DNA for the CDR3: TGTGCCAGCAGCTTGTCGGGGCCGATGCTCTACGAGCAGTACTTC. The encoded protein is CASSLSGPMLYEQYF.

This clonotype was seen only a few times. The V and J genes are TRBV20-1 and TRBJ2-1; D remains ambiguous. With the DNA end fitting TRBJ2-7 better, the J assignment may be wrong. From germline, CDR1 is DFQATT and CDR2 SNEGSKA (reference sequence). This CDR3 has 11 residues. CDR3 sequence (DNA): TGCAGTGCCCCCAGATACAATGAGCAGTACTTC. It is translated as CSAPRYNEQYF.

This clonotype has a handful of counts. This chain connects TRBV3-1 to TRBJ2-7; unclear D gene. V was clipped by 2 bases and J by 10 bases, with 9 bases between them. The CDR3 length is 11 residues. Per the germline V gene, CDR1 is LGHDT and CDR2 is YNNKEL (reference sequence). The CDR3 DNA follows: TGTGCCAGCAGCCAAAGTAGTGGCCAGTACTTC. Protein: CASSQSSGQYF.

This chain joins TRBV20-1 and TRBJ2-1; the D gene is possibly TRBD2 (5 bases). Germline V gene data show CDR1 as DFQATT and CDR2 as SNEGSKA (reference sequence). This CDR3 is built from 15 residues. Trimming left V 3 bases short and J 3 bases short, with 15 bases between. CDR3 loop: CSARVPAANYNEQFF. The CDR3 region has the DNA TGCAGTGCTAGGGTCCCAGCGGCAAACTACAATGAGCAGTTCTTC.

V usage is TRBV12-3 or TRBV12-4 and J usage is TRBJ2-1, with a tentative D call TRBD1 (6 bases). The J call is doubtful: the DNA matches TRBJ2-7 better. The length of the CDR3 is 15 residues. As DNA, the CDR3 is TGTGCCAGCAGTTTTTTTTCAGGGGCAAGGGATGAGCAGTACTTC. Its protein is CASSFFSGARDEQYF.

The chain has TRBV6-6 and TRBJ1-3; tentative D call: TRBD1 (6 bases). CDR1 MNHNY and CDR2 SVGAGI come from the germline V gene (reference sequence). The V end was cut by 7 bases, the J end by 0 bases, with 13 bases between. The CDR3 loop spans 15 amino acids. The CDR3: CASTGAGVSGNTIYF. The CDR3 DNA reads TGTGCCAGCACAGGGGCAGGGGTCTCTGGAAACACCATATATTTT.